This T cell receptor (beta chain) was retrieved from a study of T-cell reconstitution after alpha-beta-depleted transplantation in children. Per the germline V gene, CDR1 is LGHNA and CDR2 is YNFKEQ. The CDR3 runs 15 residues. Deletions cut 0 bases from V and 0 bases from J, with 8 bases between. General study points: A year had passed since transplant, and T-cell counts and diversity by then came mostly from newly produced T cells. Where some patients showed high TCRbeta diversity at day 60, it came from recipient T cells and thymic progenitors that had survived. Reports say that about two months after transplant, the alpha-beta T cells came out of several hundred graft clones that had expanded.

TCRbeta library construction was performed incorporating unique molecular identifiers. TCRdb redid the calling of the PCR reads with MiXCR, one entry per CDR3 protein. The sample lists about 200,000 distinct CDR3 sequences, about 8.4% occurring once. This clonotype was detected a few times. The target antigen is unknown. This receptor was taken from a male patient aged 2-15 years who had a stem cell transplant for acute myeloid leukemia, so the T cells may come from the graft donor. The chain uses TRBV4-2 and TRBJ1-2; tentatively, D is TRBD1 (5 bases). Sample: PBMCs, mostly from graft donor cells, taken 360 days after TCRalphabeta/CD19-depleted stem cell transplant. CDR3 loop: CASSQDDSANYGYTF. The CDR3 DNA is TGTGCCAGCAGCCAAGACGACAGCGCTAACTATGGCTACACCTTC.